Here is one T cell receptor (beta chain) with its context. Its cognate antigen has yet to be identified. Per-base quality was not reported, and no clone a single base away is much larger than it. The data are from a study of T cell changes during pregnancy in multiple sclerosis (dated by TCRdb to the late 2010s). With regard to the full study: In women with multiple sclerosis, the researchers looked at how the T cell repertoire shifted as pregnancy progressed.

V lost 6 bases and J lost 0 bases; the stretch between them is 12 bases long. CDR1 and CDR2, per the germline V gene, are SGHAT and FQNNGV. From cysteine to phenylalanine, the CDR3 is 16 amino acids long. Kept here is only the CDR3 DNA, which spans 48 bases and is read in frame from base 1. Libraries came from the immunoSEQ multiplex PCR assay. TCRdb mirrors the immuneACCESS table, restricted to in-frame sequences. Some clones are absent from its copies; in checked studies, under half trace to an unresolved V gene, and the reason for the others is unknown. For this sample the table gives roughly 88,000 clones, of which approximately 92% were detected only once. The ten most abundant clones make up about 1.5% of the sample.

Sequences were derived from peripheral blood, sampled in the first trimester of pregnancy. Recombination joined TRBV11-2 with TRBJ2-6, with TRBD2 tentatively as D gene (5 bases match). The receptor's source is a female donor with multiple sclerosis, enrolled in a pregnancy study. The DNA reads TGTGCCAGCAGTCGAGGACGGGACTCTGGGGCCAACGTCCTGACTTTC. Its protein reads: CASSRGRDSGANVLTF.